This entry lists 27 T cell receptor beta chains sequenced from one sample in a study of T cell responses to AZD1222 COVID-19 vaccine. Only in-frame clones appear in the TCRdb table, and some are missing; sequencing was by immunoSEQ multiplex PCR. The sample comprises 150,000 to 160,000 clones, 75% to 90% of which are singletons, and 6.9% rests with the top ten. The source was peripheral blood, collected after recovery from COVID-19. The receptors come from an adult who had recovered from COVID-19.

This clone was observed a handful of times. This sequence joins TRBV18 and TRBJ1-1, with TRBD1 matching 7 bases. Losses at the gene ends were 4 bases for V and 10 bases for J; bases not matched to a gene: 3. The CDR3 consists of 11 residues. CDR1 and CDR2 from the germline V gene are KGHSH and LQKENI. The CDR3 DNA is TGTGCCAGCTCACTCAAGGGGGCAGCTTTCTTT. It specifies CASSLKGAAFF.

The chain combines TRBV9 with TRBJ2-3; 8 bases are a match to TRBD2. Unmatched junction bases numbered 4, after V lost 2 bases and J lost 2 bases. Germline V lookup: CDR1 SGDLS, CDR2 YYNGEE. The CDR3 runs 15 residues. The CDR3 loop reads CASSVSGALTDTQYF. CDR3 nucleotides: TGTGCCAGCAGCGTTAGCGGGGCCCTCACAGATACGCAGTATTTT.

This clone was seen just once. The chain couples TRBV19 to TRBJ2-2; D remains unclear. From germline, CDR1 is LNHDA and CDR2 SQIVND (reference sequence). This CDR3 comprises 13 residues. Trimming pared 6 bases from V and 4 bases from J, leaving 9 bases between. The CDR3, as DNA: TGTGCCAGTAGAAAGGTCCCCACCGGGGAGCTGTTTTTT. This gives the protein CASRKVPTGELFF.

This chain uses TRBV12-3 or TRBV12-4 with TRBJ1-6; D ambiguous. The germline V and J ends were trimmed by 6 bases and 8 bases, with 11 bases remaining between them. The CDR3 is made up of 13 amino acids. The CDR3 is CASSYRLDSPLHF. The CDR3 DNA is TGTGCCAGCAGCTACAGATTGGATTCACCCCTCCACTTT.

This chain connects TRBV27 to TRBJ2-7, with D perhaps matching TRBD1 (5 bases). V dropped 6 bases and J dropped 4 bases, with 13 bases sitting between them. Germline CDR1 MNHEY, CDR2 SMNVEV (reference sequence). The CDR3 covers 13 residues. CDR3 residues: CASSLDMGYEQYF. CDR3 nucleotides: TGTGCCAGCAGCCTGGACATGGGGTACGAGCAGTACTTC.

This clone has only one observation. This sequence joins TRBV4-3 and TRBJ2-1, with 12 bases identical to TRBD2. The CDR3 contains 15 residues. The V segment lost 4 bases and the J segment 6 bases; nucleotides outside the gene matches: 4. Germline lookup yields CDR1 LGHNA and CDR2 YSLEER. In DNA, the CDR3 is TGCGCCAGCAGCCCTCTAGCGGGGGGGCCCAATGAGCAGTTCTTC. It encodes CASSPLAGGPNEQFF.

The chain carries TRBV19 and TRBJ2-5; maybe TRBD2 (6 bases). Looked up from germline, CDR1 is LNHDA and CDR2 is SQIVND (reference sequence). Trimming removed 5 bases at V and 4 bases at J, with 17 bases between. The CDR3 extends over 15 amino acids. The CDR3 here is CASSSPLVGGETQYF. The CDR3 region has the DNA TGTGCCAGTAGTTCCCCCTTGGTCGGGGGAGAGACCCAGTACTTC.

V gene TRBV6-5 combines with J gene TRBJ2-1; the D is unclear. Germline CDR1 and CDR2: MNHEY and SVGAGI. The CDR3 consists of 15 residues. V was trimmed by 6 bases and J by 2 bases, leaving 14 bases between them. The CDR3 DNA is TGTGCCAGCAGCCCCGAAGGGCCTGCCTACAATGAGCAGTTCTTC. This translates into CASSPEGPAYNEQFF.

CDR3 region: CASSLGEDGNTIYF. DNA for the CDR3: TGTGCCAGCAGCCTTGGGGAAGACGGAAACACCATATATTTT. The rearrangement uses TRBV3-1 (or the pseudogene TRBV3-2) and TRBJ1-3; unclear D gene. The length of the CDR3 is 14 residues. Germline assignment: CDR1 LGHDT and CDR2 YNNKEL (reference sequence). Trimming removed 4 bases from V and 4 bases from J, with 11 bases in between.

The genes are TRBV11-3 and TRBJ2-3; perhaps TRBD1 as D (6 bases). The V and J ends lost 5 bases and 6 bases respectively, with 21 bases between them. Germline V gene sequence: CDR1 SGHNT, CDR2 YENEEA. This CDR3 contains 16 residues. The CDR3, as DNA: TGTGCCAGCAGCCTCCGGTCAGGGGTGAACGTGGATACGCAGTATTTT. Protein sequence: CASSLRSGVNVDTQYF.

This chain connects TRBV24-1 to TRBJ1-3; D might be TRBD1 (5 bases). The CDR3 is 16 amino acids. Trimming left V 4 bases short and J 7 bases short, with 19 bases between. Germline V CDR1 and CDR2: KGHDR, SFDVKD. CDR3 bases: TGTGCCACCAGTGAGCCCCGGGACCCAATTGATAACACCATATATTTT. It encodes CATSEPRDPIDNTIYF.

The chain couples TRBV9 to TRBJ1-1; tentatively, D is TRBD1 (5 bases). Trimming pared 0 bases from V and 5 bases from J, leaving 11 bases between. Germline V gene data show CDR1 as SGDLS and CDR2 as YYNGEE. The CDR3 extends over 14 amino acids. In DNA, the CDR3 is TGTGCCAGCAGCGTAGTAGAGGGGTGGACTGAAGCTTTCTTT. It yields the protein CASSVVEGWTEAFF.

The chain recombines TRBV27 with TRBJ2-4; weak D call: TRBD2 (5 bases). V was pared by 5 bases and J by 0 bases, with 11 bases between. The CDR3 runs to 15 residues. CDR1 is MNHEY, CDR2 SMNVEV, per germline (reference sequence). CDR3 amino acids: CASSPPGVAKNIQYF. The CDR3 coding sequence is TGTGCCAGCAGTCCCCCCGGGGTAGCCAAAAACATTCAGTACTTC.

The chain uses TRBV4-2 and TRBJ2-7; 10 nucleotides align to TRBD1. CDR3 length: 16 residues. Germline loops: CDR1 LGHNA, CDR2 YNFKEQ. Germline trimming cut 3 bases from V and 2 bases from J; bases unmatched to any gene: 7. Written as DNA, the CDR3 is TGTGCCAGCAGCCAGTTAACCGGGACAGGGGCCTACGAGCAGTACTTC. It yields the protein CASSQLTGTGAYEQYF.

This clone was counted a single time. V usage is TRBV6-5 and J usage is TRBJ2-7; a weak D match, TRBD1 (6 bases). V lost 1 base and J lost 3, with 10 bases in between. The CDR3 has 14 amino acids. The V gene's germline CDR1 is MNHEY and CDR2 SVGAGI. The CDR3 DNA reads as TGTGCCAGCAGTTACTACGGGACAAACTACGAGCAGTACTTC. Its translation: CASSYYGTNYEQYF.

V is TRBV28 and J is TRBJ2-7; 11 bases line up with TRBD2. V shed 6 bases, J shed 3 bases, and the junction held 7 bases outside the gene matches. The CDR3 runs to 15 residues. In germline, CDR1 is MDHEN, CDR2 SYDVKM. The CDR3 DNA reads as TGTGCCAGCAGCCTAGGTACTAGCGGGAGCTACGAGCAGTACTTC. It is translated as CASSLGTSGSYEQYF. The whole variable domain, filled in from reference TRBV28 and TRBJ2-7, reads DVKVTQSSRYLVKRTGEKVFLECVQDMDHENMFWYRQDPGLGLRLIYFSYDVKMKEKGDIPEGYSVSREKKERFSLILESASTNQTSMYLCASSLGTSGSYEQYFGPGTRLTVT.

CDR3 amino acids: CASSGTPNQPQHF. CDR3 nucleotides: TGTGCCAGCAGCGGGACGCCCAATCAGCCCCAGCATTTT. V usage is TRBV7-2 and J usage is TRBJ1-5; TRBD1 might be the D (5 bases). The CDR3 covers 13 residues. V was clipped by 5 bases and J by 3 bases, with 8 bases between them. The V gene's germline CDR1 is SGHTA and CDR2 FQGNSA.

V is TRBV4-3 and J is TRBJ1-2, with TRBD1 identical over 7 bases. The V gene end was trimmed by 4 bases and the J gene end by 5 bases; junction bases not matched to a gene: 16. The CDR3 extends over 17 amino acids. Germline V lookup: CDR1 LGHNA, CDR2 YSLEER. The CDR3 sequence: CASSPSTGFGPRYGYTF. The CDR3 coding sequence is TGCGCCAGCAGCCCATCGACAGGGTTTGGTCCAAGATATGGCTACACCTTC.

The chain employs TRBV29-1 and TRBJ1-1; perhaps TRBD1 as D (6 bases). Trimming took 6 bases from V and 3 from J, leaving 11 bases between them. Germline CDR1 reads SQVTM; CDR2 reads ANQGSEA. The length of the CDR3 is 12 residues. CDR3 loop: CSVQQGHTEAFF. The CDR3 bases are TGCAGCGTCCAACAGGGCCACACTGAAGCTTTCTTT.

V usage is TRBV7-9 and J usage is TRBJ1-5; 8 bases align to TRBD1. V lost 5 bases and J lost 6; bases outside the gene matches: 18. This CDR3 contains 18 residues. Germline V gives CDR1 SEHNR, CDR2 FQNEAQ (reference sequence). CDR3 protein: CASSHWGGDRGRSQPQHF. The CDR3, as DNA: TGTGCCAGCAGCCACTGGGGGGGCGACAGGGGTCGGAGTCAGCCCCAGCATTTT.

The V call is TRBV7-2, the J call TRBJ1-5; D is uncertain. Trimming left V 6 bases short and J 2 bases short, with 8 bases between. Germline loops: CDR1 SGHTA, CDR2 FQGNSA. CDR3 length: 13 residues. In DNA, the CDR3 is TGTGCCAGCAGAAAGGAGGGCAATCAGCCCCAGCATTTT. It translates to CASRKEGNQPQHF. Full variable domain (missing parts from reference TRBV7-2 and TRBJ1-5): GAGVSQSPSNKVTEKGKDVELRCDPISGHTALYWYRQSLGQGLEFLIYFQGNSAPDKSGLPSDRFSAERTGGSVSTLTIQRTQQEDSAVYLCASRKEGNQPQHFGDGTRLSIL.

The gene calls are TRBV5-1 and TRBJ2-7; 8 bases are shared with TRBD1. The germline CDR1 and CDR2 sequences are SGHRS and YFSETQ. The CDR3 is 15 amino acids. J gave up 1 base and V 1 base, and 4 bases lay outside the gene matches. CDR3 sequence (DNA): TGCGCCAGCAGCTTGAAAGGGACAGGATCCTACGAGCAGTACTTC. This codes for CASSLKGTGSYEQYF. Based on the CDR3 plus reference TRBV5-1 and TRBJ2-7, the full variable domain is KAGVTQTPRYLIKTRGQQVTLSCSPISGHRSVSWYQQTPGQGLQFLFEYFSETQRNKGNFPGRFSGRQFSNSRSEMNVSTLELGDSALYLCASSLKGTGSYEQYFGPGTRLTVT.

The chain carries TRBV7-8 and TRBJ1-5; D is undetermined. Per germline, CDR1 SGHVS and CDR2 FQNEAQ. V gave up 5 bases and J gave up 2 bases, with 22 bases separating them. The CDR3 is 18 residues long. The CDR3 sequence is CASSPPPWRVGGNQPQHF. The CDR3 DNA follows: TGTGCCAGCAGCCCGCCCCCTTGGAGGGTGGGAGGCAATCAGCCCCAGCATTTT.

This clone was observed a handful of times. The chain employs TRBV5-3 and TRBJ1-5; no definite D call. TRBV5-3 is an ORF for which the function is uncertain. V was shortened by 0 bases and J by 7 bases, with 14 bases between the two germline ends. The CDR3 covers 15 residues. CDR3 sequence: CARSLGVGERQPQHF. The CDR3 DNA follows: TGTGCCAGAAGCTTGGGCGTCGGGGAACGGCAGCCCCAGCATTTT.

Remarks on this clone: A much larger clone lies one base from this, so it may be a read error. The same CDR3 is also encoded by other DNA sequences in this sample. The CDR3 is CSVDGGGYEQYF. In DNA form, the CDR3 reads TGCAGCGTTGATGGCGGGGGATACGAGCAATACTTC. V usage is TRBV29-1 and J usage is TRBJ2-7; 7 bases line up with TRBD2. Looked up from germline, CDR1 is SQVTM and CDR2 is ANQGSEA. The CDR3 runs 12 residues.

The rearrangement uses TRBV5-1 and TRBJ2-5; TRBD2 agrees at 11 bases. V lost 3 bases and J lost 0; bases outside the gene matches: 1. This CDR3 contains 15 residues. The germline V gene has CDR1 SGHRS and CDR2 YFSETQ. The CDR3 spells CASSWGLADQETQYF. CDR3 bases: TGCGCCAGCAGCTGGGGACTAGCGGACCAAGAGACCCAGTACTTC.

The J gene is TRBJ2-3, the V gene TRBV12-3 or TRBV12-4; D is ambiguous. The CDR3 loop spans 11 amino acids. The V and J ends lost 5 bases and 5 bases respectively, with 5 bases between them. Written as DNA, the CDR3 is TGTGCCAGCAGTCTGGGAGATACGCAGTATTTT. The encoded protein is CASSLGDTQYF.